The 2 T cell receptor beta chains below come from one sample, sequenced in a study of CD8+ T cells in alopecia areata (dated by TCRdb to 2016 to 2018). Library construction relied on the immunoSEQ multiplex PCR assay. RNA was extracted from all samples and reverse transcribed into cDNA, which served as template for TCR sequencing. The clones in this table, taken by TCRdb from immuneACCESS, are in-frame only. Not every clone is retained; where verified, under half of the shortfall comes from an unresolved V gene, and the cause of the rest is unknown. The sample table holds about 120,000 clones, of which about 50% were seen once. The top ten constitute over 9.5% of the sample. Input material: NKG2D-low CD8+ T cells sorted from blood. This specimen's cell subset or site label, interpreted: sorted CD8+ NKG2D-low blood T cells. Source of these receptors: a human donor with alopecia areata.

This chain uses TRBV12-5 with TRBJ1-5; 7 nucleotides align to TRBD1. Germline V CDR1 and CDR2: LGHNT, FRNRAP. CDR3 length: 14 amino acids. V shed 6 bases and J 6 bases; nucleotides not matched to a gene: 8. CDR3 in DNA: TGTGCTAGTGGCCTGACAGGGTACGCTCAGCCCCAGCATTTT. It is translated as CASGLTGYAQPQHF.

The chain employs TRBV29-1 and TRBJ2-1; the D gene is possibly TRBD2 (5 bases). CDR1 is SQVTM, CDR2 ANQGSEA, per germline. V was shortened by 2 bases and J by 10 bases, with 12 bases between the two germline ends. The CDR3 loop spans 12 amino acids. CDR3 in amino acids: CSVELKRREQFF. Written as DNA, the CDR3 is TGCAGCGTTGAACTAAAGCGGAGAGAGCAGTTCTTC.